This T cell receptor beta chain was recovered during a study of cytomegalovirus exposure and HLA in healthy donors. As regards this clone: The antigen is not known.

All the people who gave samples were healthy bone marrow donors. Donors sampled were nominally healthy, though unrecorded immune exposures were likely. CDR1 is MNHNY, CDR2 SVGAGI, per germline (reference sequence). The CDR3 length is 15 residues. Trimming removed 8 bases at V and 0 bases at J, with 16 bases between. Study outcomes and limitations: Across HLA loci, a later analysis found differing TCR association rates, with DRB1 most and HLA-C fewest. It was about 150 TCR beta chains that were listed as cytomegalovirus-associated.

PCR used 60 Vbeta primers and 13 Jbeta primers. Using immunoSEQ multiplex PCR, the repertoire was profiled, and TCRdb retains in-frame clones only, with some absent. The table lists 100,000 to 150,000 clones, approximately 85% of them singletons. The receptor's source is a boy younger than 18 in good health and CMV-seronegative. This chain connects TRBV6-6 to TRBJ1-1; a possible D gene is TRBD1 (6 bases). Material: PBMCs. The CDR3 DNA follows: TGTGCCAGCGGCCCCCGGACAGTTTTGAACACTGAAGCTTTCTTT. Residues: CASGPRTVLNTEAFF.